The 14 T cell receptor beta chains reported below all come from one sample, sequenced in a study of OX40 agonist ivuxolimab in advanced cancers. Some clones are missing from TCRdb's copy, which holds only in-frame ones; the method was immunoSEQ multiplex PCR. The sample carries about 25,000 clones, around four fifths recorded once. Source: CD4+ or CD8+ T cells sorted from blood, taken in a trial of the OX40 agonist ivuxolimab. Source of these receptors: an adult with an advanced solid tumor such as melanoma, head and neck, liver or kidney cancer.

The V call is TRBV4-1, the J call TRBJ2-3; tentatively, D is TRBD2 (5 bases). The CDR3 spans 15 residues. Trimming pared 3 bases from V and 4 bases from J, leaving 14 bases between. CDR1 is MGHRA and CDR2 is YSYEKL in the germline V gene. The CDR3 sequence is CASSQSAPSPDTQYF. In DNA, the CDR3 is TGCGCCAGCAGCCAGTCAGCTCCTAGCCCAGATACGCAGTATTTT.

V usage is TRBV11-3 and J usage is TRBJ1-2; no reliable D call. Deletions cut 0 bases from V and 7 bases from J, with 18 bases between. This CDR3 is 16 amino acids long. CDR1 SGHNT and CDR2 YENEEA come from the germline V gene. CDR3 nucleotide sequence: TGTGCCAGCAGCTTAGATCCTGGAGGGAATCGTCGTGGCTACACCTTC. Translating it yields CASSLDPGGNRRGYTF.

The chain links TRBV27 to TRBJ2-7, with 7 bases that match TRBD2. Germline CDR1 is MNHEY and CDR2 is SMNVEV (reference sequence). This CDR3 is built from 12 residues. V lost 5 bases, J lost 3 bases, and 1 base stayed unmatched. The chain's CDR3 is CASSPGGYEQYF. Written as DNA, the CDR3 is TGTGCCAGCAGTCCGGGGGGCTACGAGCAGTACTTC.

The V gene is TRBV4-1, the J gene TRBJ2-7; D perhaps matches TRBD2 (5 bases). Trimming removed 1 base at V and 0 bases at J, with 10 bases between. In germline, CDR1 is MGHRA, CDR2 YSYEKL. The CDR3 is 15 amino acids. The CDR3 is CASSQGGGSSYEQYF. As DNA, the CDR3 is TGCGCCAGCAGCCAAGGAGGTGGGAGCTCCTACGAGCAGTACTTC.

The chain joins TRBV4-3 to TRBJ2-7; 9 bases are shared with TRBD2. J lost 2 bases, V lost 1 base, and 12 bases had no gene match. Looked up from germline, CDR1 is LGHNA and CDR2 is YSLEER. This CDR3 contains 18 residues. CDR3 coding DNA: TGCGCCAGCAGCCAAGCCTCCCGACTAGCGGAGCCAACCTACGAGCAGTACTTC. Protein product: CASSQASRLAEPTYEQYF.

The chain links TRBV4-2 to TRBJ2-7; D remains ambiguous. Between the trimmed V and J ends, which lost 3 bases and 1 base, there was a span of 16 bases. There are 16 residues in the CDR3. Germline V CDR1 and CDR2: LGHNA, YNFKEQ. The CDR3 reads CASSHGSLVGSYEQYF. In nucleotides, the CDR3 is TGTGCCAGCAGCCATGGGTCCTTAGTTGGGTCCTACGAGCAGTACTTC.

The genes are TRBV21-1 and TRBJ2-3. TRBV21-1 is annotated as a pseudogene. The CDR3 is made up of 12 amino acids. The CDR3 DNA follows: TGTGCCAGCAGCACCATGAGGGGTACGCAGTATTTT. As protein: CASSTMRGTQYF.

V gene TRBV19 combines with J gene TRBJ1-5; weak D call: TRBD1 (6 bases). Germline lookup yields CDR1 LNHDA and CDR2 SQIVND (reference sequence). The germline V and J ends were trimmed by 4 bases and 3 bases, with 10 bases remaining between them. This CDR3 region has 14 residues. The CDR3 region has the DNA TGTGCCAGTAGTACTACAGGGTACAATCAGCCCCAGCATTTT. This sequence encodes CASSTTGYNQPQHF.

This chain uses TRBV7-9 with TRBJ2-2; possibly TRBD1 for D (5 bases). V lost 1 base and J 4 bases, leaving 13 bases between the germline ends. CDR1 and CDR2 from the germline V gene are SEHNR and FQNEAQ (reference sequence). This CDR3 has 16 amino acids. In DNA, the CDR3 is TGTGCCAGCAGCTTAGTAGGGGATAGAGTCACCGGGGAGCTGTTTTTT. It is translated as CASSLVGDRVTGELFF.

This chain uses TRBV11-3 with TRBJ2-3, with TRBD1 matching over 11 bases. The CDR3 sequence is 16 residues long. V lost 5 bases and J lost 4; bases outside the gene matches: 8. The germline V gene encodes CDR1 SGHNT and CDR2 YENEEA. For the CDR3, the DNA is TGTGCCAGCAGCATTGGGGGACAGGGGGTCGCAGATACGCAGTATTTT. Its translation is CASSIGGQGVADTQYF.

This clone was counted a single time. V gene TRBV4-1 combines with J gene TRBJ2-7; D gene ambiguous. The V gene lost 0 bases and the J gene lost 4 bases, with 1 base spanning the gap. The V gene's germline CDR1 is MGHRA and CDR2 YSYEKL. This CDR3 spans 11 amino acids. The CDR3 region is CASSQDYEQYF. The CDR3 DNA reads TGCGCCAGCAGCCAAGATTACGAGCAGTACTTC.

This clone is a singleton in its sample. This sample includes further DNA sequences coding for the same CDR3. The V and J genes are TRBV7-8 and TRBJ2-7, with D possibly matching TRBD2 (6 bases). CDR3 length: 13 amino acids. V was trimmed by 1 base and J by 6 bases, leaving 10 bases between them. Germline CDR1 SGHVS, CDR2 FQNEAQ. This chain's CDR3 is CASSLGGGGEQYF. DNA for the CDR3: TGTGCCAGCAGCTTAGGTGGGGGAGGCGAGCAGTACTTC.

The chain is built from TRBV7-9 and TRBJ1-2; D ambiguous. The CDR3 sequence is 14 residues long. V was trimmed by 5 bases and J by 2 bases, leaving 12 bases between them. The germline CDR1 and CDR2 sequences are SEHNR and FQNEAQ (reference sequence). The CDR3 is CASSREFGNYGYTF. The DNA for the CDR3 is TGTGCCAGCAGCCGGGAATTTGGAAACTATGGCTACACCTTC.

The chain has TRBV11-2 and TRBJ1-4; the match to TRBD1 covers 9 bases. The CDR3 is 14 amino acids. The V gene end was trimmed by 3 bases and the J gene end by 7 bases; junction bases not matched to a gene: 3. The germline V gene encodes CDR1 SGHAT and CDR2 FQNNGV. In DNA, the CDR3 is TGTGCCAGCAGCTTGGGACAGGGATCTGAAAAACTGTTTTTT. Its translation: CASSLGQGSEKLFF.